This TCR beta chain is drawn from a study of tumor-infiltrating T cells and Merkel cell polyomavirus (dated by TCRdb to about 2017). At the level of the whole study: In Merkel cell carcinoma patients, the study investigated CD8+ T cells specific for the Merkel cell polyomavirus KLL epitope. Disease stage at presentation varied among the patients, and patient follow-up lasted a median of approximately 2.5 years, ranging from roughly 1.1 to 6.0 years. Patient treatments varied, were not standardized, and included chemotherapy, radiation and immunotherapies. In about 14 samples, KLL-tetramer-sorted cells taken from blood or tumor-infiltrating lymphocytes underwent TRB sequencing, as did about eleven matched whole-tumor samples. Most whole-tumor samples were approximately 24-micron curls cut from formalin-fixed, paraffin-embedded tissue blocks. Across the study, one tumor sample was obtained as a frozen nodal tumor digest and one as a flash-frozen core biopsy of a metastasis. Here is what the overall study found, with its caveats: A significant MCC-specific survival advantage (P = 0.0051) was associated with a greater number of unique KLL-specific clonotypes in tumors (roughly 5-110 vs 0-3). Only a single viral epitope was studied, so T cells against other Merkel cell polyomavirus epitopes were not captured. Significantly improved MCC-specific survival was associated with a higher intratumoral fraction of KLL-specific T cells (about 1.9-18% versus 0-0.14%). KLL-specific TRB repertoires proved diverse and largely private: among more than 350 unique sequences, only one clonotype was public, and a couple of patients shared that clonotype. The small sample size of the study (n ≈ 12 patients) is a limitation.

Based on the germline V gene (reference sequence), the CDR1 and CDR2 sequences are LNHDA and SQIVND. Counted from cysteine to phenylalanine, this CDR3 has 14 amino acids. Solely the CDR3 DNA is kept, with 42 bases framed from the first base. V has 7 bases trimmed and J has 4 bases trimmed; junction bases matching no gene number 7. By immunohistochemistry, the tumors of all patients showed robust positive staining for Merkel cell polyomavirus Large T antigen. About eleven Merkel cell carcinoma patients were included, each with robust KLL-tetramer+ populations (above 0.04% of CD8+ T cells) in blood and/or cultured TIL. All patients were Caucasian, with a median age of approximately 65 years and a range of roughly 50 to 85 years. Lymph node tumors were analyzed for patients with unknown primaries presenting with nodal disease, or where primary tissue was insufficient. Libraries were constructed by the immunoSEQ multiplex PCR assay. Genomic DNA extraction, TRB sequencing and normalization were carried out by Adaptive Biotechnologies (Seattle, WA). Processing in the source paper ran as follows. To compute clonality, the Shannon entropy of productive TRB sequences was normalized by log2 of unique productive sequences and then subtracted from one. KLL-specific clonotypes in tumors were identified by matching TCRbeta CDR3 amino acid sequences with those from each patient's tetramer-sorted sample. The table comes from immuneACCESS by way of TCRdb, which keeps in-frame sequences with V and J called. Part of the clones is missing from these tables; in studies checked, under half for an unresolved V gene and the rest for unknown reasons. The D gene and trimming were derived from the DNA, and the V and J assignments and clone size from that table. This sample comprises about 25,000 clones, approximately 90% of them detected only once. The ten largest clonotypes hold roughly 3% of the sample.

As for this clone: Its antigen remains unidentified. Base qualities are not provided; no much larger clone lies one nucleotide away.

The clonotype comes from a middle-aged man with Merkel cell carcinoma. Recombination joined TRBV19 with TRBJ1-3; the central 7 bases match TRBD1. Sequencing input: lymph node tissue. The CDR3 corresponds to CASIPPGQGNTIYF. The nucleotides read TGTGCCAGTATCCCTCCGGGACAGGGAAACACCATATATTTT.